This TCR beta chain was retrieved from a study of T cells in Graves' hyperthyroidism and ophthalmopathy. This clonotype came up many times. Its target is not known. Study outcomes and limitations: Blood also held most thyroid clonotypes expanded beyond 0.001.

The CDR3 sequence is 15 residues long. Germline V lookup: CDR1 MNHNS, CDR2 SASEGT. V was clipped by 5 bases and J by 3 bases, with 17 bases between them. Amplification targeted TCR beta CDR3 regions from RNA transcripts. With the HTBI primer set, the TCR CDR3 went through a first round of RT-PCR. TCRdb reanalysed the multiplex PCR reads using MiXCR and keeps one entry per CDR3 protein. The table records approximately 740,000 distinct CDR3 sequences, about 15% of them present only once. The clonotype comes from a woman aged 18 to 35 with Graves' hyperthyroidism. The chain joins TRBV6-1 to TRBJ2-7, with D tentatively TRBD1 (5 bases). Material: blood. This CDR3 is CASSYLGPCCYEQYF. CDR3 DNA: TGTGCCAGCAGTTATTTGGGGCCTTGTTGCTACGAGCAGTACTTC.